The 5 T cell receptor beta chains listed next were all sequenced from one sample in a study of T cell changes during pregnancy in multiple sclerosis. TCRdb keeps only in-frame clones here, not all; method: immunoSEQ multiplex PCR. The data hold over 30,000 clones, with over 85% observed a single time. Sequenced here: CD8+ T cells from peripheral blood mononuclear cells, sampled in the third trimester of pregnancy. The receptors were sampled from a female donor with multiple sclerosis, enrolled in a pregnancy study.

This clone was recorded only once. V and J are TRBV19 and TRBJ1-3; tentative D call: TRBD1 (6 bases). The CDR3 is 15 residues long. Germline assignment: CDR1 LNHDA and CDR2 SQIVND (reference sequence). The V gene lost 3 bases and the J gene lost 0 bases, with 9 bases spanning the gap. CDR3 sequence: CASSIGQFSGNTIYF. The CDR3 DNA is TGTGCCAGTAGTATCGGACAGTTCTCTGGAAACACCATATATTTT.

V gene TRBV18 combines with J gene TRBJ2-3; weak D call: TRBD1 (6 bases). CDR3 size: 16 residues. V lost 3 bases and J lost 3, with 16 bases in between. Germline CDR1 reads KGHSH; CDR2 reads LQKENI. The CDR3 nucleotides read TGTGCCAGCTCACCCCGGACAGAGGGGTTGACAGATACGCAGTATTTT. Protein: CASSPRTEGLTDTQYF.

The rearrangement links TRBV7-6 to TRBJ1-1; D gene unclear. Trimming cost V 2 bases and J 6 bases, with 22 bases left between them. The germline V gene encodes CDR1 SGHVS and CDR2 FNYEAQ. The length of the CDR3 is 17 residues. CDR3 DNA: TGTGCCAGCAGCTTAAATATAGGTTTCACTCTGGGCGCTGAAGCTTTCTTT. It is translated as CASSLNIGFTLGAEAFF.

This clone appeared once. The J gene is TRBJ1-1, the V gene TRBV18; 9 bases map to TRBD1. The J segment lost 7 bases and the V segment lost 5 bases, leaving 11 bases of the junction unmatched. There are 15 residues in the CDR3. The germline CDR1 and CDR2 sequences are KGHSH and LQKENI. The CDR3 bases are TGTGCCAGCTCAGTGACACAGGGGGCTGGGATTGAAGCTTTCTTT. This gives the protein CASSVTQGAGIEAFF.

This clone has only one observation. The chain's CDR3 is CASSFGLAGGNNEQFF. Written as DNA, the CDR3 is TGTGCCAGCAGCTTTGGGCTAGCGGGGGGCAACAATGAGCAGTTCTTC. This chain connects TRBV5-6 to TRBJ2-1, with 11 bases identical to TRBD2. J was trimmed by 5 bases and V by 2 bases; bases with no gene match: 6. Germline V lookup: CDR1 SGHDT, CDR2 YYEEEE. CDR3 length equals 16 residues.